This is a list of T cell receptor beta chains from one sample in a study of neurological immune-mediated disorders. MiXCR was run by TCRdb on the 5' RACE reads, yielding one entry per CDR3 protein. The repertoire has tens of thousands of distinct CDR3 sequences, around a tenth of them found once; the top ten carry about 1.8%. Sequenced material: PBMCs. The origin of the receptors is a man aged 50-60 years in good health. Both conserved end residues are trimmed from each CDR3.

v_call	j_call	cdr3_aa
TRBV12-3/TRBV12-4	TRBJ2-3	ASSLEGVTDTQY
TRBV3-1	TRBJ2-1	ASSVDGTSGLNEQF
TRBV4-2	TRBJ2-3	ASSQGQDTDTQY
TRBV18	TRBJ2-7	ASSPPWTSGRGDEQY
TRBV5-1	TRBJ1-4	ASSLEGRRDEKLF
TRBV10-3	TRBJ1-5	ASRGEGMGNQPQH
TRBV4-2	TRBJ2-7	ASSQGTESSYEQY
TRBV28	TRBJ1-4	ASSMEVGRLDEKLF
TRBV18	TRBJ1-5	ASSPGMSNQPQH
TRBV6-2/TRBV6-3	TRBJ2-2	ASSRPSPPAGVGELF
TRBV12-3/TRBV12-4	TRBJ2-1	ASSSGTLEWDEQF
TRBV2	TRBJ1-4	ASSEWTLGGEKLF
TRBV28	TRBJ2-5	ASSLGTGGLETQY
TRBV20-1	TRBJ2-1	SAISGGAYNEQF
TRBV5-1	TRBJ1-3	ASSSGGTGNTIY
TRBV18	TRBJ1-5	ASSATDREDQPQH
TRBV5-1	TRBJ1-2	ASSLAPDRSYGYT
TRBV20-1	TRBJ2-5	SARTGGTLDETQY
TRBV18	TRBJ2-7	ASSVQASSYEQY
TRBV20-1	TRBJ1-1	SARVGGPNTEAF
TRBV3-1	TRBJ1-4	ASSPVGRTNEKLF
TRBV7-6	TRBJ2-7	ASSRGSGAITYEQY
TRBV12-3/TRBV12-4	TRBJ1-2	ASSWAGRGYT
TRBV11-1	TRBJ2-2	ASSLWAGRNTGELF
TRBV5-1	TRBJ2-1	ASSLSRREAEQF
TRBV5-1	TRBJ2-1	ASSGGTSEQF
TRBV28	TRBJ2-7	ASRADTPEQY
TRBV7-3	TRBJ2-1	ASSSRTSGSYNEQF
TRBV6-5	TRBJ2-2	ASSFGAGQPTGELF
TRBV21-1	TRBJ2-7	ASSPRQVHPSSYEQY
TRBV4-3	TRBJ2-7	ASSQPRGEIRAEY
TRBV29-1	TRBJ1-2	SADGTGESNYGYT
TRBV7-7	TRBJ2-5	ASSLTGVETQY
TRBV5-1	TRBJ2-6	ASSLGELTGANVLT
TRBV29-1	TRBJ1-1	SVGRDTAF
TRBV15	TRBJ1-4	ATSRDARNEKLF
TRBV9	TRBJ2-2	ASSVTSGRPAGELF